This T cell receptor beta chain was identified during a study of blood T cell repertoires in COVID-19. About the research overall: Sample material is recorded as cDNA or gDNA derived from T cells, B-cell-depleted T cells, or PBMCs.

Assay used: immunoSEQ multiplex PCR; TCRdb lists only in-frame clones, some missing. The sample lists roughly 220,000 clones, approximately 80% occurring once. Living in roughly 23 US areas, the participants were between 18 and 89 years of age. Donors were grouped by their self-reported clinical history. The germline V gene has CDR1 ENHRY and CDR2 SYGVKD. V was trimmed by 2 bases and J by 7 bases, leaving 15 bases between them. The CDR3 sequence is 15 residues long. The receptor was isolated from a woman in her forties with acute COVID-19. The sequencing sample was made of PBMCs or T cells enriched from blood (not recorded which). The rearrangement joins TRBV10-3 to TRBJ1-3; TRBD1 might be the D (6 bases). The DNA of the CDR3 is TGTGCCATCAGTGAGGCGGGGGGCGCAACGAACACCATATATTTT. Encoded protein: CAISEAGGATNTIYF.